This TCR beta chain was found in a study of blood T cell repertoires in COVID-19. The wider study: Samples representing acute and convalescent COVID-19 were sourced from the United States, Italy and Spain. Nucleic acid was either cDNA or gDNA, and it came from T cells, B-cell-depleted T cells, or PBMCs.

In the authors' methods: Quantification of nucleated cells was approximated via reference gene primer amplification. Assay: immunoSEQ multiplex PCR; the TCRdb copy retains only in-frame clones and omits some. V and J calls and clone size are those listed in that table; D and trimming were worked out from the DNA. The sample carries some 98,000 clones, around 83% recorded once. The CDR3 contains 13 residues. J gave up 4 bases and V 7 bases, and 5 bases lay outside the gene matches. CDR1 and CDR2 from the germline V gene are SNHLY and FYNNEI. The sequencing sample was made of peripheral blood. The sequence was collected from a man in his sixties with acute or convalescent COVID-19. V gene TRBV2 combines with J gene TRBJ1-2, with TRBD1 matching over 8 bases. CDR3 amino acids: CASKDRGIYGYTF. DNA for the CDR3: TGTGCCAGCAAAGACAGGGGAATCTATGGCTACACCTTC. The complete variable domain, with remaining parts taken from reference TRBV2 and TRBJ1-2, reads EPEVTQTPSHQVTQMGQEVILRCVPISNHLYFYWYRQILGQKVEFLVSFYNNEISEKSEIFDDQFSVERPDGSNFTLKIRSTKLEDSAMYFCASKDRGIYGYTFGSGTRLTVV.